A single sample is the source of the 21 T cell receptor beta chains below, sequenced in a study of T cell repertoires in cytomegalovirus infection. TCRdb redid the calling of the reads with MiXCR, one entry per CDR3 protein. This table holds fewer than 1,000,000 distinct CDR3 sequences, roughly 30% found once. For these receptors, no antigen is known. The specimen comprised cultured CD8+ T cells from PBMCs, sampled from culture after CMV antigen stimulation. These receptors all stem from a human donor in good health (CMV status not recorded). Some clones in this sample may be carry-over from other donors' samples.

J is TRBJ1-2 and V is TRBV19, with D possibly matching TRBD1 (5 bases). The V end was cut by 4 bases, the J end by 4 bases, with 16 bases between. This CDR3 is built from 15 residues. Looked up from germline, CDR1 is LNHDA and CDR2 is SQIVND (reference sequence). DNA of the CDR3: TGTGCCAGTAGTAAAATATCCGGGACCAGCTATGGCTACACCTTC. Amino acids: CASSKISGTSYGYTF.

This clonotype was detected only a few times. This chain links TRBV27 with TRBJ1-1; D is uncertain. This CDR3 has 15 residues. Germline V gene lookup returns CDR1 MNHEY and CDR2 SMNVEV (reference sequence). The V and J ends lost 4 bases and 1 base respectively, with 13 bases between them. The chain's CDR3 is CASSSSLGRNTEAFF. In DNA, the CDR3 is TGTGCCAGCAGTTCTTCCCTAGGGCGGAACACTGAAGCTTTCTTT.

This clonotype was seen a handful of times. CDR3 DNA sequence: TGTGCCAGCAGTTCTACGGAGAACCCCCACTACGCGCTGTTTTTT. Its protein product is CASSSTENPHYALFF. This chain joins TRBV6-2 or TRBV6-3 and TRBJ1-4; unclear D gene. V gave up 4 bases and J gave up 14 bases, with 23 bases separating them. The CDR3 is made up of 15 amino acids. Per germline, CDR1 MNHEY and CDR2 SVGEGT.

The chain employs TRBV7-6 and TRBJ2-7; 8 nucleotides match TRBD1. Trimming removed 5 bases from V and 7 bases from J; junction bases left unmatched: 13. The CDR3 covers 15 residues. Per the germline V gene, CDR1 is SGHVS and CDR2 is FNYEAQ. Here the CDR3 DNA reads TGTGCCAGCAGCGAGGATCCGGGACAGGTAGGGGAGCAGTACTTC. It yields the protein CASSEDPGQVGEQYF.

This clonotype showed up just once. The junction departs from the called germline gene at one end, perhaps through a read error. The CDR3 DNA is TGTGTCAGCAGCGGGGACAGGGAGGGGTACGAGCAGTACTTC. As protein: CVSSGDREGYEQYF. The V and J genes are TRBV9 and TRBJ2-7; 9 bases match TRBD1. There are 14 residues in the CDR3. From germline, CDR1 is SGDLS and CDR2 YYNGEE.

V gene TRBV27 combines with J gene TRBJ2-7, with D perhaps being TRBD1 or TRBD2 (6 bases each). Germline assignment: CDR1 MNHEY and CDR2 SMNVEV (reference sequence). Trimming cost V 5 bases and J 2 bases, with 16 bases left between them. The CDR3 spans 15 residues. This CDR3 reads CASSRSGAGTYEQYF. The CDR3 DNA reads as TGTGCCAGCAGTCGGTCGGGGGCTGGCACCTACGAGCAGTACTTC.

At least ten counts were recorded for this clonotype. CDR3 sequence: CASSPVGGDYNSPLHF. The CDR3 nucleotides read TGTGCCAGCAGCCCCGTTGGGGGTGACTATAATTCACCCCTCCACTTT. The chain employs TRBV7-8 and TRBJ1-6; TRBD1 might be the D (5 bases). The CDR3 is 16 amino acids. Trimming shortened V by 5 bases and J by 3 bases, and 14 bases separated the two germline ends. In germline, CDR1 is SGHVS, CDR2 FQNEAQ.

The gene calls are TRBV27 and TRBJ1-2; 7 positions agree with TRBD1. The CDR3 contains 15 residues. V gave up 3 bases and J gave up 3 bases; unmatched junction bases: 7. The germline CDR1 and CDR2 sequences are MNHEY and SMNVEV (reference sequence). The CDR3 DNA reads as TGTGCCAGCAGTTTTGGGCAGGGGGTAGACTATGGCTACACCTTC. It specifies CASSFGQGVDYGYTF.

This clonotype appeared once. This may be a read error: a much more frequent sequence differs by one nucleotide. The V and J genes are TRBV7-9 and TRBJ2-5, with TRBD2 matching over 11 bases. CDR1 and CDR2 (germline): SEHNR, FQNEAQ (reference sequence). This CDR3 comprises 18 residues. Here the CDR3 DNA reads TGTGCCAGCAGCTTAAGGGCTAGCGGGGGGCAGTACCAAGAGACCCAGTGCTTC. This sequence encodes CASSLRASGGQYQETQCF.

This clonotype was observed a few times. CDR3 residues: CASIMSSYNSPLHF. In DNA, the CDR3 is TGTGCCAGTATAATGAGCTCCTATAATTCACCCCTCCACTTT. The chain uses TRBV19 and TRBJ1-6; D unresolved. Germline CDR1 is LNHDA and CDR2 is SQIVND (reference sequence). V was cut by 7 bases and J by 0 bases, with 7 bases left in between. The CDR3 runs 14 residues.

J is TRBJ1-4 and V is TRBV7-6, with D possibly TRBD1 on 5 matching bases. CDR3 length: 15 residues. The germline V gene has CDR1 SGHVS and CDR2 FNYEAQ. V lost 4 bases and J 0 bases, leaving 9 bases between the germline ends. CDR3 DNA: TGTGCCAGCAGCTACCGACAGTCAACTAATGAAAAACTGTTTTTT. Residues: CASSYRQSTNEKLFF.

The chain uses TRBV2 and TRBJ2-1; D is perhaps TRBD1 (5 bases). Trimming took off 7 bases at V and 5 bases at J, with 21 bases between the two ends. Germline lookup yields CDR1 SNHLY and CDR2 FYNNEI. The CDR3 runs to 16 residues. CDR3 bases: TGTGCCAGCACCCACAGGTCCGCACTCAGGGACAATGAGCAGTTCTTC. Translated, it gives CASTHRSALRDNEQFF.

This clonotype was observed a few times. The chain has TRBV15 and TRBJ2-1, with D unclear. From germline, CDR1 is LNHNV and CDR2 YYDKDF (reference sequence). With 3 bases removed from V and 7 bases from J, the gap between germline ends came to 10 bases. The CDR3 totals 13 residues. CDR3 sequence (DNA): TGTGCCACCAGCAGTGACCTTTCTAATGAGCAGTTCTTC. Translating gives CATSSDLSNEQFF.

The V call is TRBV29-1, the J call TRBJ2-5; TRBD1 aligns across 8 bases. J was trimmed by 1 base and V by 6 bases; bases with no gene match: 4. Germline V lookup: CDR1 SQVTM, CDR2 ANQGSEA. The CDR3 contains 13 residues. CDR3 protein: CSVDTGGQETQYF. The CDR3 DNA is TGCAGCGTAGATACAGGGGGCCAAGAGACCCAGTACTTC.

This clonotype was detected only a few times. The chain recombines TRBV4-1 with TRBJ1-2; D gene uncertain. The germline V gene has CDR1 MGHRA and CDR2 YSYEKL. This CDR3 is 15 amino acids long. Trimming shortened V by 0 bases and J by 5 bases, and 13 bases separated the two germline ends. The CDR3 reads CASSQDPGMIYGYTF. The DNA of the CDR3 is TGCGCCAGCAGCCAAGATCCCGGGATGATTTATGGCTACACCTTC.

This rearrangement joins TRBV5-4 to TRBJ1-2; unclear D gene. CDR1 and CDR2 (germline): SGHNT, YYREEE (reference sequence). The CDR3 extends over 14 amino acids. The V gene lost 3 bases and the J gene lost 5 bases, with 14 bases spanning the gap. The CDR3 bases are TGTGCCAGCAGCTACACACCGGTCGGGTATGGCTACACCTTC. Translated, it gives CASSYTPVGYGYTF. Full variable domain (rest looked up from reference TRBV5-4 and TRBJ1-2): ETGVTQSPTHLIKTRGQQVTLRCSSQSGHNTVSWYQQALGQGPQFIFQYYREEENGRGNFPPRFSGLQFPNYSSELNVNALELDDSALYLCASSYTPVGYGYTFGSGTRLTVV.

This chain connects TRBV19 to TRBJ2-7; D perhaps matches TRBD2 (5 bases). Between the trimmed V and J ends, which lost 6 bases and 4 bases, there was a span of 16 bases. The CDR3 consists of 14 residues. Germline assignment: CDR1 LNHDA and CDR2 SQIVND (reference sequence). The CDR3 region has the DNA TGTGCCAGTAGCCCGGGATACGGAACATACGAGCAGTACTTC. Its protein is CASSPGYGTYEQYF.

This clonotype was picked up a small number of times. The chain has TRBV7-9 and TRBJ2-1; 7 bases line up with TRBD1. The CDR3 is 12 residues long. Trimming at V came to 10 bases and at J to 7 bases, leaving 7 bases not matched to a gene. From germline, CDR1 is SEHNR and CDR2 FQNEAQ (reference sequence). The CDR3 nucleotides read TGTGCCACCCCAGACAGGGAAAATGAGCAGTTCTTC. Translated, it gives CATPDRENEQFF.

This clonotype appeared a few times. V gene TRBV5-1 combines with J gene TRBJ2-2, with D possibly TRBD1 on 6 matching bases. Trimming took off 4 bases at V and 4 bases at J, with 14 bases between the two ends. CDR1 SGHRS and CDR2 YFSETQ come from the germline V gene. The length of the CDR3 is 15 residues. The CDR3 here is CASSPGTQFTGELFF. CDR3 DNA sequence: TGCGCCAGCAGCCCCGGGACACAATTCACCGGGGAGCTGTTTTTT.

This clonotype was seen at least ten times. The chain combines TRBV28 with TRBJ2-7; 9 bases map to TRBD1. CDR3 length: 15 amino acids. Germline V CDR1 and CDR2: MDHEN, SYDVKM. J lost 7 bases, V lost 3 bases, and 10 bases had no gene match. The CDR3 coding sequence is TGTGCCAGCAGTTTGGACAGGGGTGCATCGGAAGAGCAGTACTTC. Its translation is CASSLDRGASEEQYF.

The J gene is TRBJ2-3, the V gene TRBV6-5; D gene uncertain. Germline assignment: CDR1 MNHEY and CDR2 SVGAGI. The CDR3 has 14 residues. With 0 bases removed from V and 6 bases from J, the gap between germline ends came to 10 bases. This chain's CDR3 is CASSYSILSDTQYF. The CDR3 DNA reads as TGTGCCAGCAGTTACTCTATACTCTCGGATACGCAGTATTTT.